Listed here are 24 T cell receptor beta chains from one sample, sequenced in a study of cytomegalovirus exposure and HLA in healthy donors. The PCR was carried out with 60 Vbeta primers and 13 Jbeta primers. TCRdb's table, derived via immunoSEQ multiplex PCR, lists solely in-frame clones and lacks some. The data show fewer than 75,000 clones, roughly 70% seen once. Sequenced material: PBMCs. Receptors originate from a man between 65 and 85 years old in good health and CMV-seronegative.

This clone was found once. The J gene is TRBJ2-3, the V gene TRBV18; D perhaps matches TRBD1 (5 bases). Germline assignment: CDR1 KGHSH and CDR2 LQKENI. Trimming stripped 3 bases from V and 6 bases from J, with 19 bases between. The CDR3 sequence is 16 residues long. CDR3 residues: CASSPSFETAIDTQYF. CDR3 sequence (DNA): TGTGCCAGCTCACCGTCTTTCGAGACAGCTATCGATACGCAGTATTTT.

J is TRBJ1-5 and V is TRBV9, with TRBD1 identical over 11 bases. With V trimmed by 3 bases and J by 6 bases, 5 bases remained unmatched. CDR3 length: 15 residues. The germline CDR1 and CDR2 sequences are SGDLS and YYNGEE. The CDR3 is CASSEGQGAGQPQHF. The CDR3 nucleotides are TGTGCCAGCAGCGAAGGACAGGGGGCTGGTCAGCCCCAGCATTTT.

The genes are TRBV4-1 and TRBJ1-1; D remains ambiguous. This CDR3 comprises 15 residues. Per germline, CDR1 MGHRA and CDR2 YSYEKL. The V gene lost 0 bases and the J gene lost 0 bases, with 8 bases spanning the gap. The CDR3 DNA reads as TGCGCCAGCAGCCAAGAGGCCATCATGAACACTGAAGCTTTCTTT. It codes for CASSQEAIMNTEAFF.

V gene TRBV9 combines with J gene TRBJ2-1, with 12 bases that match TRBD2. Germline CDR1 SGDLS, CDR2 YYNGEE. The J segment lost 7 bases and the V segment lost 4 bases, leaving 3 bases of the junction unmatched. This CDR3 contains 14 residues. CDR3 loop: CASSLTSGRNEQFF. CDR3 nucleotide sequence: TGTGCCAGCAGCTTAACTAGCGGGAGGAATGAGCAGTTCTTC.

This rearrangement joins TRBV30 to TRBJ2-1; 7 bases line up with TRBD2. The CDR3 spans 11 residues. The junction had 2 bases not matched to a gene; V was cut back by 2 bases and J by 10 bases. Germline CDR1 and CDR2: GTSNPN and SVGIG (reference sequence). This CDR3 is CAWSFGGEQFF. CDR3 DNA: TGTGCCTGGAGTTTCGGGGGGGAGCAGTTCTTC.

CDR3 protein: CASSDASGGDNEQFF. The CDR3 bases are TGTGCCAGCAGTGATGCTAGCGGGGGAGACAATGAGCAGTTCTTC. This chain joins TRBV25-1 and TRBJ2-1, with 10 bases aligning to TRBD2. CDR1 MGHDK and CDR2 SYGVNS come from the germline V gene. This CDR3 region has 15 residues. V gave up 3 bases and J gave up 5 bases; unmatched junction bases: 4.

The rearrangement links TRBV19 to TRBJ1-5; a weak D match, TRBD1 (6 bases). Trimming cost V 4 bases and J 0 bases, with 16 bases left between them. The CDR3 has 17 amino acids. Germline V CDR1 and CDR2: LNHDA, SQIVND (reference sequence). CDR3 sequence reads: CASSTRQASYSNQPQHF. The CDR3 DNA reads TGTGCCAGTAGTACCCGACAGGCCTCTTATAGCAATCAGCCCCAGCATTTT.

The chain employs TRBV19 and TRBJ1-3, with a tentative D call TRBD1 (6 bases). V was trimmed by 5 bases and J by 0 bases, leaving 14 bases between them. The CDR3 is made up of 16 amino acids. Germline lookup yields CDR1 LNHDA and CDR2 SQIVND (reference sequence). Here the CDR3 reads CASSPPGHHSGNTIYF. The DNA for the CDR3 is TGTGCCAGTAGTCCCCCGGGACACCACTCTGGAAACACCATATATTTT.

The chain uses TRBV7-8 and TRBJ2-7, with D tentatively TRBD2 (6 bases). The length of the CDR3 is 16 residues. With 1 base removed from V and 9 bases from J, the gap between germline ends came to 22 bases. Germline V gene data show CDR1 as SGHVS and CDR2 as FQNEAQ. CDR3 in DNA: TGTGCCAGCAGCTTAGGCGTGCGGGGCTCCCGAAACGTGCAGTACTTC. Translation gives CASSLGVRGSRNVQYF.

The CDR3 region has the DNA TGTGCCTGGAGTGGGGGACAGGGGGCGGAGACCCAGTACTTC. Translating gives CAWSGGQGAETQYF. The chain couples TRBV30 to TRBJ2-5, with TRBD1 matching 12 bases. The CDR3 is made up of 14 amino acids. The V gene's germline CDR1 is GTSNPN and CDR2 SVGIG (reference sequence). The V gene end was trimmed by 1 base and the J gene end by 5 bases; junction bases not matched to a gene: 2.

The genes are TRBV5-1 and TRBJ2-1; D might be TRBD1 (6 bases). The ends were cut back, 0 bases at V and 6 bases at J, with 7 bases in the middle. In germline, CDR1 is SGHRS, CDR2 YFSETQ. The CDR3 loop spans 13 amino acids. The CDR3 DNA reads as TGCGCCAGCAGCTTGGACAGGGTCAATGAGCAGTTCTTC. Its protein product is CASSLDRVNEQFF.

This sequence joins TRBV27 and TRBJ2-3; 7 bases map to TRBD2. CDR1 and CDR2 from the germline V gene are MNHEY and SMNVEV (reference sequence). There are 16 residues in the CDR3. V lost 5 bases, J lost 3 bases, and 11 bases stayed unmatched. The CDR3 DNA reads TGTGCCAGCAGTCCCCCCGTCGCGGGGGTAACAGATACGCAGTATTTT. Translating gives CASSPPVAGVTDTQYF.

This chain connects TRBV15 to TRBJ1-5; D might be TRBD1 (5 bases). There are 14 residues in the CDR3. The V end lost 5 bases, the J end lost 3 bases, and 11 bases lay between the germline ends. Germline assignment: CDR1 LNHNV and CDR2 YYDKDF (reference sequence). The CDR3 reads CATSQPGVNQPQHF. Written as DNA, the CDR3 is TGTGCCACCAGCCAGCCGGGGGTCAATCAGCCCCAGCATTTT.

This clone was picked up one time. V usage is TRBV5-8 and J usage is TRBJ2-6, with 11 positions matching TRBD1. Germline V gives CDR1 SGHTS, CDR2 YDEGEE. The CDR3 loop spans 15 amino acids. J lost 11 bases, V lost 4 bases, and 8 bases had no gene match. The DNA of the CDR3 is TGTGCCAGCAGCCGAGGACAGGGGGCGATCGACGTCCTGACTTTC. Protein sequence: CASSRGQGAIDVLTF. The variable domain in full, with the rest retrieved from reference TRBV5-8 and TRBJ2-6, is EAGVTQSPTHLIKTRGQQATLRCSPISGHTSVYWYQQALGLGLQFLLWYDEGEERNRGNFPPRFSGRQFPNYSSELNVNALELEDSALYLCASSRGQGAIDVLTFGAGSRLTVL.

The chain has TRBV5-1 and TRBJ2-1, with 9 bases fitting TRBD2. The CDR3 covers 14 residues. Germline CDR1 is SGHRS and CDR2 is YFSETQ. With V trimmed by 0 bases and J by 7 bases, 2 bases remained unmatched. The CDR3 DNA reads TGCGCCAGCAGCTTGGTGGCGGGGGGGAATGAGCAGTTCTTC. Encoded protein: CASSLVAGGNEQFF.

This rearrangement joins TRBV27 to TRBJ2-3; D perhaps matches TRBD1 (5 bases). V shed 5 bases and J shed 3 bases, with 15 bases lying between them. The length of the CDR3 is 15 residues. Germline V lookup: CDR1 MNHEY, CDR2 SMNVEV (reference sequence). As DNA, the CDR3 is TGTGCCAGCAGTCGACAGACTTCCACAACAGATACGCAGTATTTT. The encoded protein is CASSRQTSTTDTQYF.

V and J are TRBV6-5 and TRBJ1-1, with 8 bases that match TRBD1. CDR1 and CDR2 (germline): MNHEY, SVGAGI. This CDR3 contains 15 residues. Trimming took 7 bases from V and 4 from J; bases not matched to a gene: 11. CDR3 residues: CASTSSQGAGTEAFF. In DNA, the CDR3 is TGTGCCAGCACTTCCAGTCAGGGGGCAGGCACTGAAGCTTTCTTT.

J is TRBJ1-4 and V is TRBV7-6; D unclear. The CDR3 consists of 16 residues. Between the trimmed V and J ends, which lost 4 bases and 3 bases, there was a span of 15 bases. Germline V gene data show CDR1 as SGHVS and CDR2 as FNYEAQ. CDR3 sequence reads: CASSSRPRMSNEKLFF. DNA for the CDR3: TGTGCCAGCAGCTCGCGACCGAGGATGTCTAATGAAAAACTGTTTTTT.

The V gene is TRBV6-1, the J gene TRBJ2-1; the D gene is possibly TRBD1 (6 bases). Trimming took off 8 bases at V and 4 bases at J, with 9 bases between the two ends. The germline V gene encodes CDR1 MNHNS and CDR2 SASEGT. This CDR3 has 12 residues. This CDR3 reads CASGGRYNEQFF. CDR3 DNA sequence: TGTGCCAGCGGGGGCCGGTACAATGAGCAGTTCTTC.

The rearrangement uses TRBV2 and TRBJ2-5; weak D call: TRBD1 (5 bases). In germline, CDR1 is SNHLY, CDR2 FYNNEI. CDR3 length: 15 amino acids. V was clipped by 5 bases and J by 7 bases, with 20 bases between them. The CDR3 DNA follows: TGTGCCAGCAGTCGTTCGTTTTTTGGGGCCGGGACCCAGTACTTC. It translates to CASSRSFFGAGTQYF.

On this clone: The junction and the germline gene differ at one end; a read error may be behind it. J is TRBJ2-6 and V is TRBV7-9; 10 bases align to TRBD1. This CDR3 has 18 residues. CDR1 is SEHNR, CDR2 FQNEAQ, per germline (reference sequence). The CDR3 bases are TGTTCCAGCAGCCTGACAGGGGGCTTACTAACTGGGGCCAACGTCCTGACTTTC. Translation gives CSSSLTGGLLTGANVLTF.

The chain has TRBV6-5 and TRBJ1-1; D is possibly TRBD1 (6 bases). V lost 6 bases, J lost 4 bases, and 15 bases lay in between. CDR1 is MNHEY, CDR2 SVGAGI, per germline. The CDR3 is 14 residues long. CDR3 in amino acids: CASSAPGGVTEAFF. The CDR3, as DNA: TGTGCCAGCAGCGCGCCGGGGGGCGTCACTGAAGCTTTCTTT.

CDR3 sequence reads: CASSLITSGQETQYF. DNA of the CDR3: TGTGCCAGCAGCTTAATAACTAGCGGACAAGAGACCCAGTACTTC. The chain uses TRBV11-1 and TRBJ2-5; 8 positions agree with TRBD2. The CDR3 sequence is 15 residues long. J was trimmed by 2 bases and V by 2 bases; bases with no gene match: 4. Germline values: CDR1 SGHAT, CDR2 FQDESV (reference sequence).

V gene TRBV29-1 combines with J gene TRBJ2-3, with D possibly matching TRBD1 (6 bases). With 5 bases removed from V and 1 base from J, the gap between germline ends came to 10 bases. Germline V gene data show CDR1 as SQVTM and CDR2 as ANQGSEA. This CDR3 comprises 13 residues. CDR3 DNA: TGCAGCGTTATGACAGGTGGCACAGATACGCAGTATTTT. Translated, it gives CSVMTGGTDTQYF.